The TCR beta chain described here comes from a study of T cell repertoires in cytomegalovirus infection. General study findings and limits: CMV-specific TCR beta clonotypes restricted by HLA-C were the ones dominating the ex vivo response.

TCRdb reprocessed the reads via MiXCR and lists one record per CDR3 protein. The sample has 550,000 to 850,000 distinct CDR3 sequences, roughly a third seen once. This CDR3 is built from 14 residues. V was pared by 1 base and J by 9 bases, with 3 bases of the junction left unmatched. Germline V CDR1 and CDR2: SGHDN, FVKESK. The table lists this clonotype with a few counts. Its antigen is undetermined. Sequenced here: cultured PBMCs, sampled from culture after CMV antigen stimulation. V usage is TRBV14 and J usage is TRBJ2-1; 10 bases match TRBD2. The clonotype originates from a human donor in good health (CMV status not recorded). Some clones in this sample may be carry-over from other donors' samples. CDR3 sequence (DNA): TGTGCCAGCAGCCAAGGGAGGACTAGCGGTGAGCAGTTCTTC. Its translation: CASSQGRTSGEQFF.